The T cell receptor beta chain described here comes from a study of blood T cell repertoires in COVID-19. Recruits, aged about 18 to 90 years, lived in 24 US areas. Participants had their cohort set by participant-reported clinical history. Recovered status in Cohort 3 required two negative PCRs, clearance, or symptom resolution. Study processing details: Estimation of nucleated cell counts relied on the amplification of reference gene primers. Repertoires were generated with immunoSEQ multiplex PCR, while TCRdb's copy carries only in-frame clones and drops some. The DNA was the basis for D and trimming; V, J and clone size are from that table. This table holds about 370,000 clones, more than 80% found once. The sequencing sample was made of PBMCs or T cells enriched from blood (not recorded which). The TCR originated in a man aged 18 to 29 who had recovered from COVID-19.

In nucleotides, the CDR3 is TGCAGCGTTCAGGGGGCTGGCGGGGATTGGAACACTGAAGCTTTCTTT. It translates to CSVQGAGGDWNTEAFF. This chain joins TRBV29-1 and TRBJ1-1, with TRBD1 matching 8 bases. V was pared by 5 bases and J by 1 base, with 12 bases of the junction left unmatched. This CDR3 has 16 residues. Germline CDR1 is SQVTM and CDR2 is ANQGSEA.